These T cell receptor beta chains were read from a single sample in a study of T cells after yellow fever vaccination. MiXCR was run by TCRdb on the 5' RACE reads, yielding one entry per CDR3 protein. Among approximately 600,000 distinct CDR3 sequences, approximately 13% were seen once, and the ten largest hold 15%. Sequences were derived from PBMCs, sampled on the day of the yellow fever booster vaccination. Receptor source: a man younger than 45 who received the YFV17D yellow fever vaccine. CDR3s include the opening cysteine and the closing phenylalanine or tryptophan. A D gene is named only where the DNA matches it firmly. Clone size is shown for a subset of rows, as once, few, many or a class of expanded clone.

J | size | length | D | V | DNA | CDR3
TRBJ2-7 | few | 13 | TRBD2 | TRBV20-1 | TGCAGTGCTAGAGCTTTTGGGAGGGGCGAGCAGTACTTC | CSARAFGRGEQYF
TRBJ2-4 | few | 14 | - | TRBV11-3 | TGTGCCAGCACCGACTCCCGAGGCAAAAACATTCAGTACTTC | CASTDSRGKNIQYF
TRBJ2-7 | - | 16 | TRBD1 | TRBV12-3/TRBV12-4 | TGTGCCAGCAGTTTCAGCTCGGACAGGCCCACTTACGAGCAGTACTTC | CASSFSSDRPTYEQYF
TRBJ2-7 | - | 12 | TRBD2 | TRBV12-3/TRBV12-4 | TGTGCCAGCAGCCATTCGGGGGGCGAGCAGTACTTC | CASSHSGGEQYF
TRBJ1-1 | - | 14 | - | TRBV12-5 | TGTGCTAGTCGAGTTTCGGAGGTGAACACTGAAGCTTTCTTT | CASRVSEVNTEAFF
TRBJ2-3 | - | 15 | TRBD2 | TRBV12-3/TRBV12-4 | TGTGCCAGCAGTCAGGGGACTAGACTTGGTGATACGCAGTATTTT | CASSQGTRLGDTQYF
TRBJ2-2 | - | 16 | - | TRBV18 | TGTGCCAGCTCATCCTCACAGGGCCAGAACACCGGGGAGCTGTTTTTT | CASSSSQGQNTGELFF
TRBJ1-6 | - | 14 | - | TRBV7-9 | TGTGCCAGCAGCTTAGCGGTTGTTGGTTCACCCCTCCACTTT | CASSLAVVGSPLHF
TRBJ2-3 | medium-sized | 17 | TRBD2 | TRBV20-1 | TGCAGTGCGACTAGACTAGCGGGAGGATGGGGCACAGATACGCAGTATTTT | CSATRLAGGWGTDTQYF
TRBJ2-7 | - | 14 | - | TRBV21-1 | TGTGCCAGCTTCAGTGATTTGAGCTCCTACGAGCAGTACTTC | CASFSDLSSYEQYF
TRBJ1-1 | - | 14 | - | TRBV6-4 | TGTGCCACCCGAAGAGACAGTATAGACACTGAAGCTTTCTTT | CATRRDSIDTEAFF
TRBJ2-2 | few | 15 | TRBD1 | TRBV5-4 | TGTGCCAGCAGCACAGGGGCAGGTTTTGCCGGGGAGCTGTTTTTT | CASSTGAGFAGELFF